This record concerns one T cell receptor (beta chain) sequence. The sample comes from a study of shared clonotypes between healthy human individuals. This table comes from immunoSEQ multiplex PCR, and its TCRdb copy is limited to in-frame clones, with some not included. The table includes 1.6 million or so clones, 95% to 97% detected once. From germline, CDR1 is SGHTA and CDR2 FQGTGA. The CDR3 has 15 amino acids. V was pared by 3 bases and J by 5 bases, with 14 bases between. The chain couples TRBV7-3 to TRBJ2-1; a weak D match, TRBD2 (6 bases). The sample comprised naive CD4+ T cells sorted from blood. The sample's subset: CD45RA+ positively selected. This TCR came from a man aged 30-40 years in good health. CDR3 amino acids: CASSFSGRIDNEQFF. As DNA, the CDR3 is TGTGCCAGCAGCTTTAGCGGCCGTATCGACAATGAGCAGTTCTTC.